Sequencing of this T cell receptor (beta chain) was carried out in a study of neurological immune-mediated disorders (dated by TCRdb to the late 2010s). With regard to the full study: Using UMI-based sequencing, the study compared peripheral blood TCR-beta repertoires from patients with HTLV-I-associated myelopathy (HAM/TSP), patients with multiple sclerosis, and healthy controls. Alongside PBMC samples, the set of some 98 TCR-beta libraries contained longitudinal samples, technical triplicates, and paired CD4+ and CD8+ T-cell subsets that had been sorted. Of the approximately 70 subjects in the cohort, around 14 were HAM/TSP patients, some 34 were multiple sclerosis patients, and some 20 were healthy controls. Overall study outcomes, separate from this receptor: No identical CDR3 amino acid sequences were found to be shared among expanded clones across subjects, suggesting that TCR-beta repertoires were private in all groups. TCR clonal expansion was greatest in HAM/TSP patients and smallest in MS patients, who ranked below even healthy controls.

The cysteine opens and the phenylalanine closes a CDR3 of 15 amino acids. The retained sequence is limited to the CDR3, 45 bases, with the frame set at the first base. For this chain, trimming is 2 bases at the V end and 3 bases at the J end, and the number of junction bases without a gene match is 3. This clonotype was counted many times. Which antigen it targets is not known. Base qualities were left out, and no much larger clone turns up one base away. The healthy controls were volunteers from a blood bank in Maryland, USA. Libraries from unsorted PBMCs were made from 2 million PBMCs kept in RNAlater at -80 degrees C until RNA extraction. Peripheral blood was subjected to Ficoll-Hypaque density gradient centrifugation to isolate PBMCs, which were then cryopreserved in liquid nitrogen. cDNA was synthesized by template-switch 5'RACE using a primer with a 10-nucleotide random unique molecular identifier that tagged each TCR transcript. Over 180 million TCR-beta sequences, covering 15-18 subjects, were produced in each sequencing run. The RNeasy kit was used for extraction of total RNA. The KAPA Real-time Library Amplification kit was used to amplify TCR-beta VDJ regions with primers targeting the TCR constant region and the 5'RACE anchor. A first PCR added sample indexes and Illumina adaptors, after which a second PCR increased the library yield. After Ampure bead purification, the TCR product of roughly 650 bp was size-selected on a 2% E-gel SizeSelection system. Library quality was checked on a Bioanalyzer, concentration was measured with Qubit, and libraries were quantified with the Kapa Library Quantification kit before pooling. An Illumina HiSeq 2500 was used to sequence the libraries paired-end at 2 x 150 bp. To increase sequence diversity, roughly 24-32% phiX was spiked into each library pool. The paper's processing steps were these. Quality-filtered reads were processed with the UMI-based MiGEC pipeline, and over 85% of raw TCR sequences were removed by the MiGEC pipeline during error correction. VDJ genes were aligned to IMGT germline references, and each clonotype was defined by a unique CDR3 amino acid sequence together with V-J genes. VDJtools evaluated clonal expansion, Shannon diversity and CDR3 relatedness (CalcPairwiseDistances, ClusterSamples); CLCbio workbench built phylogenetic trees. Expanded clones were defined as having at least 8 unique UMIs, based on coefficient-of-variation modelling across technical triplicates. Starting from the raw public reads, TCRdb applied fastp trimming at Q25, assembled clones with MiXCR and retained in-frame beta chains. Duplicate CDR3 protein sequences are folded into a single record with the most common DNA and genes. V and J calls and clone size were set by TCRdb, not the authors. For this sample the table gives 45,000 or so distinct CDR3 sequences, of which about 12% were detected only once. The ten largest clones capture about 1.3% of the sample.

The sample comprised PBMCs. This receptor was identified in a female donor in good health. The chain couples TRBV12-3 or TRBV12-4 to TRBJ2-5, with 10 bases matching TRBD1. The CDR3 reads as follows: CASSLWDRGEETQYF. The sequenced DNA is TGTGCCAGCAGTTTATGGGACAGGGGAGAAGAGACCCAGTACTTC.